One and the same sample provided the 8 T cell receptor beta chains below, sequenced in a study of CD8 T cells in Susac syndrome. Reverse transcription of roughly 0.5 to 1 ug RNA used random hexamers. Using its own MiXCR run on the immunoSEQ multiplex PCR reads, TCRdb lists one record per CDR3 protein. The sample carries 140,000 to 150,000 distinct CDR3 sequences, 90% to 96% recorded once. Sequenced sample: CD4+ T cells from PBMCs. Receptor source: a human donor with Susac syndrome.

The rearrangement uses TRBV12-3 or TRBV12-4 and TRBJ2-1; the match to TRBD2 covers 7 bases. V dropped 2 bases and J dropped 5; count of bases not matched to a gene: 3. This CDR3 region has 14 residues. For the CDR3, the DNA is TGTGCCAGCAGTTTACCTAGCGGTAACAATGAGCAGTTCTTC. It translates to CASSLPSGNNEQFF.

The chain carries TRBV4-1 and TRBJ2-3, with 13 nucleotides matching TRBD2. CDR3 size: 17 residues. Germline V gene lookup returns CDR1 MGHRA and CDR2 YSYEKL. Trimming at V came to 3 bases and at J to 2 bases, leaving 5 bases not matched to a gene. CDR3 in amino acids: CASSQGTSGIPTDTQYF. CDR3 DNA: TGCGCCAGCAGCCAGGGGACTAGCGGGATCCCCACAGATACGCAGTATTTT.

This clonotype appeared once. The rearrangement joins TRBV20-1 to TRBJ2-1, with 10 bases lining up with TRBD2. J was trimmed by 0 bases and V by 4 bases; bases with no gene match: 9. There are 17 residues in the CDR3. Germline CDR1 DFQATT, CDR2 SNEGSKA (reference sequence). CDR3 nucleotide sequence: TGCAGTGCTACTCCACGTCCTAGCGGGAGCTCCTACAATGAGCAGTTCTTC. Its translation: CSATPRPSGSSYNEQFF.

The chain has TRBV12-3 or TRBV12-4 and TRBJ2-4; possibly TRBD2 for D (6 bases). With 0 bases removed from V and 1 base from J, the gap between germline ends came to 13 bases. The CDR3 has 17 amino acids. This CDR3 reads CASSLAWTRGAKNIQYF. DNA of the CDR3: TGTGCCAGCAGTTTAGCGTGGACCCGGGGGGCCAAAAACATTCAGTACTTC.

The chain links TRBV20-1 to TRBJ2-2, with 10 bases identical to TRBD2. V gave up 3 bases and J gave up 5 bases; unmatched junction bases: 6. The CDR3 spans 15 residues. Germline CDR1 is DFQATT and CDR2 is SNEGSKA (reference sequence). The chain's CDR3 is CSASRSGRDTGELFF. CDR3 sequence (DNA): TGCAGTGCTAGCAGGAGCGGGAGGGATACCGGGGAGCTGTTTTTT.

The chain uses TRBV9 and TRBJ1-1; TRBD1 is a possible D gene (5 bases). CDR3 length equals 14 residues. Germline assignment: CDR1 SGDLS and CDR2 YYNGEE. Between the trimmed V and J ends, which lost 6 bases and 2 bases, there was a span of 14 bases. The CDR3 sequence: CASNGLRENTEAFF. The CDR3 DNA reads as TGTGCCAGCAATGGTCTCAGGGAAAACACTGAAGCTTTCTTT.

V gene TRBV25-1 combines with J gene TRBJ2-1; 7 nucleotides agree with TRBD2. With V trimmed by 8 bases and J by 5 bases, 6 bases remained unmatched. Per germline, CDR1 MGHDK and CDR2 SYGVNS. There are 13 residues in the CDR3. The CDR3, as DNA: TGTGCCAGCCAGCGGGATACCCACAATGAGCAGTTCTTC. Protein sequence: CASQRDTHNEQFF.

This chain uses TRBV7-6 with TRBJ2-5; no clear D gene. Germline assignment: CDR1 SGHVS and CDR2 FNYEAQ. V was pared by 2 bases and J by 5 bases, with 12 bases between. The CDR3 has 14 amino acids. DNA of the CDR3: TGTGCCAGCAGCTTATCTTCCTACTCGGAGACCCAGTACTTC. It codes for CASSLSSYSETQYF.